This is a list of T cell receptor beta chains from one sample in a study of regulatory T cells in long-lasting Graves disease. TCRdb re-called the multiplex PCR reads through MiXCR, storing one row per CDR3 protein. This table has some 470,000 distinct CDR3 sequences, about 22% appearing once. The specimen was peripheral blood mononuclear cells (PBMCs), collected when the disease was refractory, from a patient treated with antithyroid drugs. All receptors come from a female donor with Graves disease. CDR3s include the opening cysteine and the closing phenylalanine or tryptophan. A D gene is named only where the DNA matches it firmly. Clone size is stated in some rows and not others, as once, few, many or a class when expanded.

cdr3_nt	cdr3_aa	v_call	j_call	clone_size	d_call
TGTGCCAGCAGCTTAGTTCTTGTCGGTCCTCGGCCCGCCGGGGAGCTGTTTTTT	CASSLVLVGPRPAGELFF	TRBV7-9	TRBJ2-2	few	NA
TGTGCCAGCAGCTTAGGGAGGGCTAGCGGAATCCAAGAGACCCAGTACTTC	CASSLGRASGIQETQYF	TRBV7-9	TRBJ2-5	many	TRBD2
TGTGCCAGCAGCTTCACCGACTCGGTGGCTTTCTTT	CASSFTDSVAFF	TRBV7-9	TRBJ1-1	NA	NA
TGTGCCAGCAGCAACATGGTCTGGGCCAACGTCCTGACTTTC	CASSNMVWANVLTF	TRBV7-2	TRBJ2-6	many	NA
TGCAGTGCTAGTCCAGGGCCTGACTACGAGCAGTACTTC	CSASPGPDYEQYF	TRBV20-1	TRBJ2-7	few	NA
TGTGCCAGCAGCCAAGTACGACAGGGGATGAACTATGGCTACACCTTC	CASSQVRQGMNYGYTF	TRBV3-1	TRBJ1-2	few	TRBD1
TGCAGTGCTAGAGATTTACAGGGGAACACCGGGGAGCTGTTTTTT	CSARDLQGNTGELFF	TRBV20-1	TRBJ2-2	NA	NA
TGTGCCAGCAGGGACAGCGACGGATACGAGCAGTACTTC	CASRDSDGYEQYF	TRBV6-1	TRBJ2-7	NA	NA
TGTGCCAGCAGCTCCCGACCTAAAGCTTTCTTT	CASSSRPKAFF	TRBV7-9	TRBJ1-1	few	NA
TGTGCCAGCAGCTCCATCCGGGCAGGGGGTAGGGAGACCCAGTACTTC	CASSSIRAGGRETQYF	TRBV28	TRBJ2-5	many	TRBD1
TGCAGTGCGGCCGGGACAGCGTCCTACGAGCAGTACTTC	CSAAGTASYEQYF	TRBV20-1	TRBJ2-7	NA	TRBD1
TGCAGTGCTTGCCGCGGGACAGGGGCTAATCAGCCCCAGCATTTT	CSACRGTGANQPQHF	TRBV20-1	TRBJ1-5	many	TRBD1
TGTGCCAGCAGTTACCCAGGGATGAACACTGAAGCTTTCTTT	CASSYPGMNTEAFF	TRBV6-2/TRBV6-3	TRBJ1-1	many	NA
TGTGCCAGCAATGGGGGCCACGAGCAGTACTTC	CASNGGHEQYF	TRBV2	TRBJ2-7	many	NA
TGTGCCAGCCGTCCTACATTTGACAGGGGCCCCTACGAGCAGTACTTC	CASRPTFDRGPYEQYF	TRBV28	TRBJ2-7	many	TRBD1
TGCGCCAGCAGCCAAGACATAAACACTGGAAGCAATCAGCCCCAGCATTTT	CASSQDINTGSNQPQHF	TRBV4-3	TRBJ1-5	NA	NA
TGTGCCAGCAGACGGGGGGGGGGTGGCTACACCTTC	CASRRGGGGYTF	TRBV27	TRBJ1-2	many	NA
TGTGCCAGCAGTTCCCGGGACAGGGGAGTACTAGTTGGGGCCAACGTCCTGACTTTC	CASSSRDRGVLVGANVLTF	TRBV28	TRBJ2-6	many	TRBD1
TGTGCCAGCAGCTTAAATCTAGCTAGCGGGCTTGCCTACGAGCGGTACTTC	CASSLNLASGLAYERYF	TRBV11-2	TRBJ2-7	NA	TRBD2
TGTGCCAGCAGTGCCCTCTACTCTGGGGCCAACGTCCTGACTTTC	CASSALYSGANVLTF	TRBV28	TRBJ2-6	NA	NA
TGTGCCAGCAGCACCGGACTAGCGGGGAACACAGATGCGCAGTATTTT	CASSTGLAGNTDAQYF	TRBV11-3	TRBJ2-3	NA	TRBD2
TGTGCCAGCAGCGGCCGGACTAGCGGTCGAGATACGCAGTATTTT	CASSGRTSGRDTQYF	TRBV28	TRBJ2-3	NA	TRBD2
TGTGCCACCAGGAGCGGGGCCTACGAGCAGTACTTC	CATRSGAYEQYF	TRBV19	TRBJ2-7	few	TRBD2